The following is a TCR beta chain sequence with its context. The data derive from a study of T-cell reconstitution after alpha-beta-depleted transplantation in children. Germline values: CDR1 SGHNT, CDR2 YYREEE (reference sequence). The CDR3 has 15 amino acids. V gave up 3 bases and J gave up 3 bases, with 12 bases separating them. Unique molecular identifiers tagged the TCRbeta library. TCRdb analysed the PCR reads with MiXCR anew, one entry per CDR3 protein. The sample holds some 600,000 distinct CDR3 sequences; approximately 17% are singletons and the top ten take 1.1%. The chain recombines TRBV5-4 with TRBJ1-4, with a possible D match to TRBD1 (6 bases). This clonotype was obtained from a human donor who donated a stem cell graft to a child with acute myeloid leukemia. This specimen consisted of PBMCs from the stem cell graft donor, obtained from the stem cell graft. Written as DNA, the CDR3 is TGTGCCAGCAGCTCACGCCGGACAGCTAATGAAAAACTGTTTTTT. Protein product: CASSSRRTANEKLFF.